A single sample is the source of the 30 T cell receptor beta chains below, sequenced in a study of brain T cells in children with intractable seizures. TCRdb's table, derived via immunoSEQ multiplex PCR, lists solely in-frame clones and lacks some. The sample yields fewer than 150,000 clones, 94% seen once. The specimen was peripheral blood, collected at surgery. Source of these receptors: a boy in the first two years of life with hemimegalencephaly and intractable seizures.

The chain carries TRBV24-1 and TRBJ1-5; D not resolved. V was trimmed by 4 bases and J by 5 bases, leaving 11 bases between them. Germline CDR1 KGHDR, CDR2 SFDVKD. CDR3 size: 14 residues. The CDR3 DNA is TGTGCCACCAGTGACCGCTACGCCTATCAGCCCCAGCATTTT. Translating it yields CATSDRYAYQPQHF.

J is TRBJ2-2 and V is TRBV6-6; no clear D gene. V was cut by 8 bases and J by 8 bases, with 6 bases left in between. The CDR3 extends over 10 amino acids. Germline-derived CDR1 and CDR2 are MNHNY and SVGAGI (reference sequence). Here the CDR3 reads CASGRGELFF. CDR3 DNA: TGTGCCAGCGGGCGGGGGGAGCTGTTTTTT.

The CDR3 nucleotides read TGCAGCGTTGCAAAACAGGGGAACACTGAAGCTTTCTTT. It yields the protein CSVAKQGNTEAFF. The genes are TRBV29-1 and TRBJ1-1; a possible D gene is TRBD1 (6 bases). Germline lookup yields CDR1 SQVTM and CDR2 ANQGSEA. Trimming pared 4 bases from V and 1 base from J, leaving 10 bases between. This CDR3 region has 13 residues.

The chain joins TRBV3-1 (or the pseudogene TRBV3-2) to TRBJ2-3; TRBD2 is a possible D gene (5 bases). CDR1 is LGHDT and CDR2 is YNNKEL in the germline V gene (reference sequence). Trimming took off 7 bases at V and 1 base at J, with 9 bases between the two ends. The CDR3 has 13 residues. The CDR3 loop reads CASTVLGTDTQYF. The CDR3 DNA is TGTGCCAGCACTGTACTAGGCACAGATACGCAGTATTTT.

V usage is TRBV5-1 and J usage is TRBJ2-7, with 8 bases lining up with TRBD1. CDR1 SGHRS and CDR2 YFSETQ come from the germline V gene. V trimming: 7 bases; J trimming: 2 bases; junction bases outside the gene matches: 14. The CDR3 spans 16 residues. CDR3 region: CASRRDPGQGAYEQYF. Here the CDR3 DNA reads TGCGCCAGCCGCCGGGATCCAGGACAGGGCGCCTACGAGCAGTACTTC.

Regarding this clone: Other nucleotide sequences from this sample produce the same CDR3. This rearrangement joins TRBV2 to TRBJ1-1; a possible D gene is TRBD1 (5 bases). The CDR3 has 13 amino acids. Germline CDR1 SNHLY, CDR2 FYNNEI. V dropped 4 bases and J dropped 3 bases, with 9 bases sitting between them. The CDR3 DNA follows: TGTGCCAGCAGTGGTCAGGGAGACACTGAAGCTTTCTTT. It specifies CASSGQGDTEAFF.

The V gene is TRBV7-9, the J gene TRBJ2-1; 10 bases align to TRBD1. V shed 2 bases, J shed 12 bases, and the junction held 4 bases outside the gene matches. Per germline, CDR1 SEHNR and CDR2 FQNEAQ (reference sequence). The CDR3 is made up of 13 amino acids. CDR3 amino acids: CASSLLGDRGQFF. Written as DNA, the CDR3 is TGTGCCAGCAGCTTACTTGGGGACAGGGGGCAGTTCTTC. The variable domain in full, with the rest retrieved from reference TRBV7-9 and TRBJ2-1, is DTGVSQNPRHKITKRGQNVTFRCDPISEHNRLYWYRQTLGQGPEFLTYFQNEAQLEKSRLLSDRFSAERPKGSFSTLEIQRTEQGDSAMYLCASSLLGDRGQFFGPGTRLTVL.

The CDR3 reads CASGYNSPLHF. CDR3 DNA sequence: TGTGCCAGTGGGTATAATTCACCCCTCCACTTT. This chain joins TRBV28 and TRBJ1-6, with D hard to call. The ends were cut back, 9 bases at V and 4 bases at J, with 4 bases in the middle. Germline CDR1 reads MDHEN; CDR2 reads SYDVKM. The CDR3 is 11 residues long.

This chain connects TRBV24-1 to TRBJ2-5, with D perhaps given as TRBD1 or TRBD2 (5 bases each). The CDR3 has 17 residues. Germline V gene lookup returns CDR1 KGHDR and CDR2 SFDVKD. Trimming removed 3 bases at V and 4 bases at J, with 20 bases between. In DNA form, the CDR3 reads TGTGCCACCAGTGATCCCCGGGACCCCCAAGGGAGAGAGACCCAGTACTTC. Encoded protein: CATSDPRDPQGRETQYF.

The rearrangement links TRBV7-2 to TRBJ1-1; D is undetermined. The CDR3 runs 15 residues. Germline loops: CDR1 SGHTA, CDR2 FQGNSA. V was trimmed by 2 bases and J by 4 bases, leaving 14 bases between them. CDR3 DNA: TGTGCCAGCAGCTTAAGGGCGGCGGAAGGCACTGAAGCTTTCTTT. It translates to CASSLRAAEGTEAFF.

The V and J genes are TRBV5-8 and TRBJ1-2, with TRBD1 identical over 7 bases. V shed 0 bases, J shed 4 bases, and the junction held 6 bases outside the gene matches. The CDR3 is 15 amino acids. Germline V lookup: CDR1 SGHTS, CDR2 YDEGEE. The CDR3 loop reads CASSLGVRGSYGYTF. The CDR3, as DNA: TGTGCCAGCAGCTTGGGGGTCAGGGGGAGCTATGGCTACACCTTC.

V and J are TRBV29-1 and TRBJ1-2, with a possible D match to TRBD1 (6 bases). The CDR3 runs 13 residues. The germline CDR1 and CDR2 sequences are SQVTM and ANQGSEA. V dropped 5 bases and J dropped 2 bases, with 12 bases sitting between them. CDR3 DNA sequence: TGCAGCGTTTTGGGGGGCAGAAACTATGGCTACACCTTC. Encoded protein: CSVLGGRNYGYTF.

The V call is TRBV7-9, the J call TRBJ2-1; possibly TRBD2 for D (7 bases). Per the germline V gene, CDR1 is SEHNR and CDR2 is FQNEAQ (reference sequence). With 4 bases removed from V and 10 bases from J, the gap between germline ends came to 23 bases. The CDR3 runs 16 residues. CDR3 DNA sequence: TGTGCCAGCAGCTCCTCCCTGGGGAGGGGGATCGACGAGCAGTTCTTC. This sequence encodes CASSSSLGRGIDEQFF.

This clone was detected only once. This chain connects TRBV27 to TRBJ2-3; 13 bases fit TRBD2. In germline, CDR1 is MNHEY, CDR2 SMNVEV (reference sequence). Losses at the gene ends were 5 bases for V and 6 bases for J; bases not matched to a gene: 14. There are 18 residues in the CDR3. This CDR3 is CASSAIQTSGRAADTQYF. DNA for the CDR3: TGTGCCAGCAGTGCGATTCAAACTAGCGGGAGGGCCGCGGATACGCAGTATTTT.

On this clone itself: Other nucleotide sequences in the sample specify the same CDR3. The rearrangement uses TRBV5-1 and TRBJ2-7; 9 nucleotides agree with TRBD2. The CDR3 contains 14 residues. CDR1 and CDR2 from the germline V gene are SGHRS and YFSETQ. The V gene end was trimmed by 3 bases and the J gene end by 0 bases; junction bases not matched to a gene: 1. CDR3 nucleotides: TGCGCCAGCAGCTCAGCGGGGGGCTCCTACGAGCAGTACTTC. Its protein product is CASSSAGGSYEQYF. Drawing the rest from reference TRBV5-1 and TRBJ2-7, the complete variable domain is KAGVTQTPRYLIKTRGQQVTLSCSPISGHRSVSWYQQTPGQGLQFLFEYFSETQRNKGNFPGRFSGRQFSNSRSEMNVSTLELGDSALYLCASSSAGGSYEQYFGPGTRLTVT.

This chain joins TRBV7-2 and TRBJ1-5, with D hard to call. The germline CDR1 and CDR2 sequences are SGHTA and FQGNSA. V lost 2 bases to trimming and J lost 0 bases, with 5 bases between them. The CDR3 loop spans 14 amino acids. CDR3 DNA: TGTGCCAGCAGCTTACATGATAGCAATCAGCCCCAGCATTTT. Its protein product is CASSLHDSNQPQHF.

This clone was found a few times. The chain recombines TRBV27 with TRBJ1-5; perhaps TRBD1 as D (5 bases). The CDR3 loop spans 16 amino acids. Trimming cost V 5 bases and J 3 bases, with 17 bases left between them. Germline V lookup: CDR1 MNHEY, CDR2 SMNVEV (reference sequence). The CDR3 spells CASSPSAGPYNQPQHF. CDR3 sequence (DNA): TGTGCCAGCAGTCCCTCGGCAGGGCCTTACAATCAGCCCCAGCATTTT.

The chain's CDR3 is CASSSGPRSSYEQYF. The CDR3 DNA reads as TGTGCCAGCAGTTCTGGGCCCAGGAGCTCCTACGAGCAGTACTTC. The V gene is TRBV6-6, the J gene TRBJ2-7; D gene uncertain. The germline V gene encodes CDR1 MNHNY and CDR2 SVGAGI (reference sequence). The CDR3 sequence is 15 residues long. The V end was cut by 4 bases, the J end by 0 bases, with 13 bases between.

DNA for the CDR3: TGTGCCAGCAGGGCATCTAATGAAAAACTGTTTTTT. Amino acid sequence: CASRASNEKLFF. The rearrangement uses TRBV6-5 and TRBJ1-4; D uncertain. CDR1 MNHEY and CDR2 SVGAGI come from the germline V gene. CDR3 length: 12 amino acids. The germline V and J ends were trimmed by 6 bases and 3 bases, with 5 bases remaining between them.

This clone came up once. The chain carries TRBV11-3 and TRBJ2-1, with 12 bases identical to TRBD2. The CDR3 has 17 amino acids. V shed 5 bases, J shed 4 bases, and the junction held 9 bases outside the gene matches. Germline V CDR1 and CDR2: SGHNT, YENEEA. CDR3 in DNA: TGTGCCAGCAGCCCCGGTAATGGACTAGCGGGATACAATGAGCAGTTCTTC. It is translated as CASSPGNGLAGYNEQFF.

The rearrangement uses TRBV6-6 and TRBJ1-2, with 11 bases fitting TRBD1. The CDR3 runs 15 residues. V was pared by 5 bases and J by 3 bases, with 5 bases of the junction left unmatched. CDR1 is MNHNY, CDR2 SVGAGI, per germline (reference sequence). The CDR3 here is CASSRRDRGDYGYTF. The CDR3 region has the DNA TGTGCCAGCAGTCGACGGGACAGGGGGGACTATGGCTACACCTTC.

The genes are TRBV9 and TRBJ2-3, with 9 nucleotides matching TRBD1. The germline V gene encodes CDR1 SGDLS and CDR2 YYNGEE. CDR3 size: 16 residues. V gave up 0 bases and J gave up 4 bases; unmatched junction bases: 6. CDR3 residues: CASSVVGQGLADTQYF. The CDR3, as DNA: TGTGCCAGCAGCGTAGTGGGACAGGGATTAGCAGATACGCAGTATTTT.

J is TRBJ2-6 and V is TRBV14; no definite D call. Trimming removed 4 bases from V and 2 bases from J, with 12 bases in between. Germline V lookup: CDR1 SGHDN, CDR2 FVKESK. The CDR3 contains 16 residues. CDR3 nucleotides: TGTGCCAGCAGCCCCCCCGGTCGTCCTGGGGCCAACGTCCTGACTTTC. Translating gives CASSPPGRPGANVLTF. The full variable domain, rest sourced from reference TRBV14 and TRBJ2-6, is EAGVTQFPSHSVIEKGQTVTLRCDPISGHDNLYWYRRVMGKEIKFLLHFVKESKQDESGMPNNRFLAERTGGTYSTLKVQPAELEDSGVYFCASSPPGRPGANVLTFGAGSRLTVL.

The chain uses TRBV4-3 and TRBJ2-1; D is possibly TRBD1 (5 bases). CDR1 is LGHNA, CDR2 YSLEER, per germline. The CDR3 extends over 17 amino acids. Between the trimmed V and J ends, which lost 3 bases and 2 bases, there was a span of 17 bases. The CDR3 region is CASSHKGSVVPYNEQFF. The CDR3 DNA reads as TGCGCCAGCAGCCATAAGGGGTCGGTAGTCCCCTACAATGAGCAGTTCTTC.

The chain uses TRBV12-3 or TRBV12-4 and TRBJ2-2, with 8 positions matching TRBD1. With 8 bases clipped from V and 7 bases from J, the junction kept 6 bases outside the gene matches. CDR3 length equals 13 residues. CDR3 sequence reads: CASSRGRVGELFF. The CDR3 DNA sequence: TGTGCCAGCTCCAGGGGGCGAGTCGGGGAGCTGTTTTTT.

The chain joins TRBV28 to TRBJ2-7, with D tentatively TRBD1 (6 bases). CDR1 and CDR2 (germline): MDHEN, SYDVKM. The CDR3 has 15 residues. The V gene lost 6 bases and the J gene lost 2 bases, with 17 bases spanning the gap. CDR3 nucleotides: TGTGCCAGCAGCTCTTCTACAGGGTCTCCCTACGAGCAGTACTTC. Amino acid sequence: CASSSSTGSPYEQYF.

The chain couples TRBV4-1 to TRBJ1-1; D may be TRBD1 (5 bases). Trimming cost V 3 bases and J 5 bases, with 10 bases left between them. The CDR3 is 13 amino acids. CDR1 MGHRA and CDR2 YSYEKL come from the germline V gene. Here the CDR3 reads CASSHRVVTEAFF. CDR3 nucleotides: TGCGCCAGCAGCCACAGGGTGGTAACTGAAGCTTTCTTT.

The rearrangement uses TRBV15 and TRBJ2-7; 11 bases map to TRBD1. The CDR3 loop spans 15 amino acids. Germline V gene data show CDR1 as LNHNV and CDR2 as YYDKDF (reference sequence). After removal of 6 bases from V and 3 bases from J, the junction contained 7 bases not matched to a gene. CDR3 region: CATRDPGTGGYEQYF. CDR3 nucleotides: TGTGCCACCAGAGACCCCGGGACAGGGGGCTACGAGCAGTACTTC.

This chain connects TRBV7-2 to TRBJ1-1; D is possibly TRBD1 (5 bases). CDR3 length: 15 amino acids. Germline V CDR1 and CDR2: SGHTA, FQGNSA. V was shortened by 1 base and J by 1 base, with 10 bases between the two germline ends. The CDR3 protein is CASSLGGRANTEAFF. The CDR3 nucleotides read TGTGCCAGCAGCTTAGGGGGACGGGCGAACACTGAAGCTTTCTTT.

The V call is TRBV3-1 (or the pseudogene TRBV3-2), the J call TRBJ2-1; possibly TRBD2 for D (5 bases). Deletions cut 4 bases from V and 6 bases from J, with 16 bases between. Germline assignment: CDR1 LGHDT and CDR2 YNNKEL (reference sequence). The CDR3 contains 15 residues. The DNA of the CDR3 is TGTGCCAGCAGCCTCGGACTCCCCCGCGCCAATGAGCAGTTCTTC. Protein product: CASSLGLPRANEQFF.